The 15 T cell receptor beta chains reported below all come from one sample, sequenced in a study of blood T cell repertoires in COVID-19. The data were produced by immunoSEQ multiplex PCR, yet TCRdb's version contains in-frame clones alone and is incomplete. The table includes fewer than 85,000 clones, 65% to 90% detected once. The specimen sequenced was peripheral blood. The receptors derive from a woman in her sixties or seventies with acute or convalescent COVID-19.

This sequence joins TRBV3-1 (or the pseudogene TRBV3-2) and TRBJ2-1; D is possibly TRBD1 (7 bases). Germline loops: CDR1 LGHDT, CDR2 YNNKEL (reference sequence). CDR3 size: 16 residues. Trimming cost V 0 bases and J 0 bases, with 9 bases left between them. The CDR3 sequence: CASSQDQGGSYNEQFF. The CDR3 DNA follows: TGTGCCAGCAGCCAAGATCAGGGGGGCTCCTACAATGAGCAGTTCTTC.

This clone was seen more than once but under ten times. The V gene is TRBV5-5, the J gene TRBJ1-1, with D perhaps TRBD1 (5 bases). The CDR3 covers 15 residues. V was clipped by 0 bases and J by 0 bases, with 9 bases between them. Germline-derived CDR1 and CDR2 are SGHKS and YYEKEE (reference sequence). As DNA, the CDR3 is TGTGCCAGCAGCTTGGCCGGAGGGGTGAACACTGAAGCTTTCTTT. Amino acids: CASSLAGGVNTEAFF.

The chain joins TRBV6-4 to TRBJ1-6; 9 nucleotides line up with TRBD1. CDR1 and CDR2 (germline): MRHNA, SNTAGT. V gave up 8 bases and J gave up 6 bases; unmatched junction bases: 17. The CDR3 is 18 amino acids. CDR3 bases: TGTGCCAGCCTTGCCCTTTTCCCGGGACAGGGTGGTAATTCACCCCTCCACTTT. The encoded protein is CASLALFPGQGGNSPLHF.

The J gene is TRBJ2-2, the V gene TRBV9; D might be TRBD2 (5 bases). In germline, CDR1 is SGDLS, CDR2 YYNGEE. This CDR3 region has 14 residues. The germline V and J ends were trimmed by 0 bases and 6 bases, with 9 bases remaining between them. This CDR3 is CASSVVVGAGELFF. The CDR3 DNA sequence: TGTGCCAGCAGCGTAGTCGTGGGAGCCGGGGAGCTGTTTTTT.

This chain uses TRBV7-9 with TRBJ1-2, with TRBD1 matching over 7 bases. J lost 8 bases, V lost 5 bases, and 8 bases had no gene match. Per germline, CDR1 SEHNR and CDR2 FQNEAQ (reference sequence). The CDR3 spans 13 residues. The chain's CDR3 is CASSRDRDDGYTF. As DNA, the CDR3 is TGTGCCAGCAGCCGAGACAGGGATGACGGCTACACCTTC.

V usage is TRBV2 and J usage is TRBJ2-3; D possibly corresponds to TRBD1 (6 bases). CDR1 and CDR2 (germline): SNHLY, FYNNEI. This CDR3 has 15 residues. The V end lost 4 bases, the J end lost 4 bases, and 15 bases lay between the germline ends. In DNA, the CDR3 is TGTGCCAGCAGTGGGGCGGGCAGGGGTGCAGATACGCAGTATTTT. It encodes CASSGAGRGADTQYF.

The chain employs TRBV9 and TRBJ1-2, with D hard to call. Germline CDR1 is SGDLS and CDR2 is YYNGEE. The CDR3 covers 13 residues. Trimming removed 3 bases from V and 4 bases from J, with 10 bases in between. The CDR3 loop is CASSASGPYGYTF. CDR3 DNA sequence: TGTGCCAGCAGCGCTAGTGGCCCCTATGGCTACACCTTC.

The chain is built from TRBV5-1 and TRBJ2-7; 9 bases fit TRBD1. This CDR3 comprises 15 residues. Losses at the gene ends were 4 bases for V and 5 bases for J; bases not matched to a gene: 10. Germline V gives CDR1 SGHRS, CDR2 YFSETQ. CDR3 sequence reads: CASSPSGQGTHEQYF. The CDR3 region has the DNA TGCGCCAGCAGCCCGAGCGGACAGGGGACCCACGAGCAGTACTTC. Together with reference TRBV5-1 and TRBJ2-7, the CDR3 gives the full variable domain: KAGVTQTPRYLIKTRGQQVTLSCSPISGHRSVSWYQQTPGQGLQFLFEYFSETQRNKGNFPGRFSGRQFSNSRSEMNVSTLELGDSALYLCASSPSGQGTHEQYFGPGTRLTVT.

This rearrangement joins TRBV2 to TRBJ2-7; maybe TRBD1 (5 bases). Trimming took off 6 bases at V and 5 bases at J, with 14 bases between the two ends. CDR3 length equals 13 residues. Germline CDR1 is SNHLY and CDR2 is FYNNEI. The CDR3 region is CASRAAAGNEQYF. CDR3 nucleotides: TGTGCCAGCAGGGCTGCGGCAGGGAACGAGCAGTACTTC.

This clone was counted only a few times. V usage is TRBV9 and J usage is TRBJ2-1, with TRBD2 identical over 14 bases. Trimming took 6 bases from V and 0 from J; bases not matched to a gene: 5. Looked up from germline, CDR1 is SGDLS and CDR2 is YYNGEE. There are 17 residues in the CDR3. This chain's CDR3 is CASTGTSGGSSYNEQFF. The CDR3 DNA follows: TGTGCCAGCACCGGGACTAGCGGGGGAAGCTCCTACAATGAGCAGTTCTTC.

The chain is built from TRBV7-2 and TRBJ2-7; D is possibly TRBD1 (5 bases). Trimming removed 1 base at V and 12 bases at J, with 13 bases between. CDR1 is SGHTA, CDR2 FQGNSA, per germline. The CDR3 extends over 12 amino acids. Here the CDR3 DNA reads TGTGCCAGCAGCTTAGGGACACCAAGGTGGTACTTC. Translated: CASSLGTPRWYF.

This chain uses TRBV10-3 with TRBJ1-1; 8 bases agree with TRBD1. With 10 bases clipped from V and 1 base from J, the junction kept 2 bases outside the gene matches. This CDR3 is 12 amino acids long. The germline V gene encodes CDR1 ENHRY and CDR2 SYGVKD. The CDR3 region has the DNA TGTGCCAGCGGACAGGGGAACACTGAAGCTTTCTTT. This translates into CASGQGNTEAFF.

V usage is TRBV7-9 and J usage is TRBJ1-2; 7 positions match TRBD1. The CDR3 sequence is 14 residues long. Germline V lookup: CDR1 SEHNR, CDR2 FQNEAQ (reference sequence). V shed 7 bases and J 7 bases; nucleotides not matched to a gene: 12. The CDR3 nucleotides read TGTGCCAGCAACGACAGGGCGGATGTTAGTGGCTACACCTTC. This encodes CASNDRADVSGYTF.

This CDR3 reads CASSLPGGQIMNTEAFF. The CDR3 DNA sequence: TGCGCCAGCAGCCTCCCCGGGGGACAGATCATGAACACTGAAGCTTTCTTT. The chain links TRBV5-1 to TRBJ1-1; 7 bases are shared with TRBD1. V dropped 4 bases and J dropped 0; count of bases not matched to a gene: 12. Per germline, CDR1 SGHRS and CDR2 YFSETQ. CDR3 length: 17 amino acids.

J is TRBJ1-2 and V is TRBV9; weak D call: TRBD1 (5 bases). Germline V lookup: CDR1 SGDLS, CDR2 YYNGEE. Trimming removed 4 bases from V and 0 bases from J, with 13 bases in between. This CDR3 has 15 residues. The CDR3 DNA sequence: TGTGCCAGCAGCATGCAGGGTATAGCTAACTATGGCTACACCTTC. Protein: CASSMQGIANYGYTF.